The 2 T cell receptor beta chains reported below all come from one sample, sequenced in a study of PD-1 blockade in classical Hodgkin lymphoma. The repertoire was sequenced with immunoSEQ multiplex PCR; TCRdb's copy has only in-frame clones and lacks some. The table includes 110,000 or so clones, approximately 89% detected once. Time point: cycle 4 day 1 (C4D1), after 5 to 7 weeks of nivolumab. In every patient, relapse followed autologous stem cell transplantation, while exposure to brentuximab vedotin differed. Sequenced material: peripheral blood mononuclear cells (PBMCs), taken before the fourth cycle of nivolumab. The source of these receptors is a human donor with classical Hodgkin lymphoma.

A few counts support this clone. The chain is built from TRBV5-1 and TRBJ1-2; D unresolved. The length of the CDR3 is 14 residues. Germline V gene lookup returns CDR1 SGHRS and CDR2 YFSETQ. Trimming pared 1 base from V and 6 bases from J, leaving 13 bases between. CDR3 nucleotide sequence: TGCGCCAGCAGCTTGCTTGGGCCCAGAGATGGCTACACCTTC. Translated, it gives CASSLLGPRDGYTF.

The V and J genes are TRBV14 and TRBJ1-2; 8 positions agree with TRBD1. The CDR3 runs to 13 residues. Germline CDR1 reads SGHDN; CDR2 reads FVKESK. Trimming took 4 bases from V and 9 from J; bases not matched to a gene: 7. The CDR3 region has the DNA TGTGCCAGCAGCCCAGGGACAGGCGTAAGCTACACCTTC. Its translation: CASSPGTGVSYTF.